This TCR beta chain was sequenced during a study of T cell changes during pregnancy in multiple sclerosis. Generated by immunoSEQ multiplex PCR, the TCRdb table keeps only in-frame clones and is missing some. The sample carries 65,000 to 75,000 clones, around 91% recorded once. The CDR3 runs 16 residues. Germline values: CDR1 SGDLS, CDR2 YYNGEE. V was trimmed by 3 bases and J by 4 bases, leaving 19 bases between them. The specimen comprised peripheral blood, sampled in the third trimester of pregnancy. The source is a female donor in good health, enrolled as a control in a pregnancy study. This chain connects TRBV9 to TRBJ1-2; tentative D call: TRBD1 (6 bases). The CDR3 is CASSATAGGAGYGYTF. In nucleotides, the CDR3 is TGTGCCAGCAGCGCAACAGCGGGGGGGGCCGGCTATGGCTACACCTTC.